This T cell receptor beta chain was recorded in a study of post-analysis software for immune sequencing data. Germline CDR1 is LGHDT and CDR2 is YNNKEL (reference sequence). The length of the CDR3 is 14 residues. Trimming removed 4 bases at V and 5 bases at J, with 15 bases between. Unique molecular identifiers were built into the TCR beta cDNA libraries. One entry per CDR3 protein results from TCRdb running MiXCR on the PCR reads. Of around 770,000 distinct CDR3 sequences in the sample, about 45% were seen once. Note on this clonotype: Its antigen is as yet unknown.

The study's findings and limits: TRBV5-6, TRBV5-1 and TRBV20-1 were among about 5 TRBV segments more frequent in patients than controls.

This TCR was recovered from a girl aged 5-17 years with multiple sclerosis. The sequenced sample was blood. V usage is TRBV3-1 and J usage is TRBJ2-7; TRBD2 might be the D (6 bases). CDR3 protein: CASSRGWGVHEQYF. Written as DNA, the CDR3 is TGTGCCAGCAGCCGAGGTTGGGGGGTCCACGAGCAGTACTTC.